This TCR beta chain is from a study of technical replicates of blood from a few donors. Some clones are missing from TCRdb's copy, which holds only in-frame ones; the method was immunoSEQ multiplex PCR. The sample records under 75,000 clones, 85% to 95% being singletons. Trimming shortened V by 0 bases and J by 4 bases, and 6 bases separated the two germline ends. The CDR3 has 13 residues. Germline V lookup: CDR1 MNHEY, CDR2 SVGAGI. The table lists this clone with a few counts. Distinct nucleotide sequences in the sample also encode this CDR3. The TCR comes from a human donor in good health. The J gene is TRBJ1-1, the V gene TRBV6-5, with D possibly TRBD1 on 6 matching bases. The sample was T cells isolated from PBMCs. This CDR3 reads CASSYSGGTEAFF. CDR3 DNA: TGTGCCAGCAGTTACTCAGGGGGCACTGAAGCTTTCTTT.